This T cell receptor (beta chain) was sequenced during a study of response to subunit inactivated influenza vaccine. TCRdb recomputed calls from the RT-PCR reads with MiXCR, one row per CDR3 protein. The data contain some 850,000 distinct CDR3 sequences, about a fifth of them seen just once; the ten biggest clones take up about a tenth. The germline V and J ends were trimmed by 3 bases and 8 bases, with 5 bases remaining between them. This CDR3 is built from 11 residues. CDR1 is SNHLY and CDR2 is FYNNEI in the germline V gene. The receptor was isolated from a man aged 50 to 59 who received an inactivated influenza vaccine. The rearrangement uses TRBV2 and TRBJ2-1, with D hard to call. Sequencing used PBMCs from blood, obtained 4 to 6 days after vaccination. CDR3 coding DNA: TGTGCCAGCAGTGAGTTCTATGAGCAGTTCTTC. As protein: CASSEFYEQFF.